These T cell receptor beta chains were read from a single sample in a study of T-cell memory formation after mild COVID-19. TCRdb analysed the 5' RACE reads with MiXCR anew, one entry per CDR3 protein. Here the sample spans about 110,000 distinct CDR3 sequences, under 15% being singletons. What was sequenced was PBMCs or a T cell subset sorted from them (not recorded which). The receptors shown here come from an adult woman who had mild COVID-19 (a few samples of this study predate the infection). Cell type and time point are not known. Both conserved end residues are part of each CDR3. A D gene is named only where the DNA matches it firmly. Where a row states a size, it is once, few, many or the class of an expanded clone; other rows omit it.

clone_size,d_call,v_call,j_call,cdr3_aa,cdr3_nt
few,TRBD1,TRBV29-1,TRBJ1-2,CSVEDDRVLVSGYGYTF,TGCAGCGTTGAAGATGACAGGGTATTGGTGTCCGGCTATGGCTACACCTTC
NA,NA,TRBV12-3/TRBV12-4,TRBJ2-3,CASSRDSGTDTQYF,TGTGCCAGCAGTAGGGACTCGGGCACAGATACGCAGTATTTT
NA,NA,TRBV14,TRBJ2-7,CASSQKTPFPYEQYF,TGTGCCAGCAGCCAAAAGACACCTTTCCCCTACGAGCAGTACTTC
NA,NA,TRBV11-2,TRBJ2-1,CASSNRDNYNEQFF,TGTGCCAGCAGCAACCGGGACAACTACAATGAGCAGTTCTTC
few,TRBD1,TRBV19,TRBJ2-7,CASSIGQGYEQYF,TGTGCCAGTAGTATCGGACAGGGCTACGAGCAGTACTTC
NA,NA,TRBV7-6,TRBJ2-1,CASSLDANSYNEQFF,TGTGCCAGCAGCTTAGACGCTAACTCCTACAATGAGCAGTTCTTC
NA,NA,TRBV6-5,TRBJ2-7,CASSSVRDPYEQYF,TGTGCCAGCAGTTCAGTCAGGGACCCCTACGAGCAGTACTTC
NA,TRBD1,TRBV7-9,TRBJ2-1,CASSLVGQGYNEQLF,TGTGCCAGCAGCTTAGTGGGACAGGGGTACAATGAGCAGCTCTTC
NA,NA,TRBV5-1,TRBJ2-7,CASNLGYEQYF,TGCGCCAGCAACTTAGGCTACGAGCAGTACTTC
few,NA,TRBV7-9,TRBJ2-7,CASSLDLVAYEQYF,TGTGCCAGCAGCTTAGATTTGGTTGCCTACGAGCAGTACTTC
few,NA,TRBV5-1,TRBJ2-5,CASSLGVAPGETQYF,TGCGCCAGCAGCTTGGGGGTAGCCCCGGGGGAGACCCAGTACTTC
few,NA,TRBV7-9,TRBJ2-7,CASSREGPPSYEQYF,TGTGCCAGCAGCCGCGAGGGGCCCCCCTCCTACGAGCAGTACTTC
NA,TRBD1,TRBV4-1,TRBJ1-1,CASRHDTGGDAEAFF,TGCGCCAGCAGACACGATACAGGGGGGGACGCTGAAGCTTTCTTT
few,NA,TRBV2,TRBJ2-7,CASRLTSRDEQYF,TGTGCCAGCAGGCTGACATCAAGGGACGAGCAGTACTTC
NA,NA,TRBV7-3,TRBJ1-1,CASSGGTPEAFF,TGTGCCAGCAGCGGCGGGACACCCGAAGCTTTCTTT
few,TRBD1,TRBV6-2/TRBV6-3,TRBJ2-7,CASGRGTGSYEQYF,TGTGCCAGCGGGCGAGGGACAGGGTCCTACGAGCAGTACTTC
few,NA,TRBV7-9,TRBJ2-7,CASSSPGVSYEQYF,TGTGCCAGCAGCTCCCCGGGGGTCTCCTACGAGCAGTACTTC
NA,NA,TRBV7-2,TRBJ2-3,CASSPGTTTTQYF,TGTGCCAGCAGCCCCGGGACGACAACTACGCAGTATTTT
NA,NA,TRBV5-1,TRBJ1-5,CASSVGPSQIYSNQPQHF,TGCGCCAGCAGCGTTGGCCCATCCCAGATCTATAGCAATCAGCCCCAGCATTTT
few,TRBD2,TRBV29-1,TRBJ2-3,CSVEEGGTSGQSTDTQYF,TGCAGCGTTGAAGAGGGAGGGACTAGCGGCCAAAGCACAGATACGCAGTATTTT
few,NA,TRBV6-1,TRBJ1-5,CASSEAGHRYNQPQHF,TGTGCCAGCAGTGAAGCGGGACACCGATACAATCAGCCCCAGCATTTT
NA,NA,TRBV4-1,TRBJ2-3,CASSQRAGTDTQYF,TGCGCCAGCAGCCAACGTGCGGGGACAGATACGCAGTATTTT
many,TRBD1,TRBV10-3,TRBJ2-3,CATYTGVADTQYF,TGTGCCACCTACACAGGGGTGGCAGATACGCAGTATTTT
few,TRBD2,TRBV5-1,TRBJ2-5,CASSSYSGGEETQYF,TGCGCCAGCAGCTCCTATAGCGGGGGCGAAGAGACCCAGTACTTC
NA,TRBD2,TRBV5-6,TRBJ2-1,CASSLDSGSAYEQFF,TGTGCCAGCAGCTTGGATAGCGGGAGTGCGTATGAGCAGTTCTTC
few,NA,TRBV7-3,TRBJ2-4,CASSLVGPPGTGNIQYF,TGTGCCAGCAGCTTAGTGGGTCCCCCTGGGACCGGAAACATTCAGTACTTC
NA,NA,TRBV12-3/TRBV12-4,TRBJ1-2,CASSLSEGVGYTF,TGTGCCAGCAGTTTATCCGAGGGGGTTGGCTACACCTTC
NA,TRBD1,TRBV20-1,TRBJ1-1,CSADRFEGGAATEAFF,TGCAGTGCTGACCGGTTTGAAGGGGGCGCAGCCACTGAAGCTTTCTTT